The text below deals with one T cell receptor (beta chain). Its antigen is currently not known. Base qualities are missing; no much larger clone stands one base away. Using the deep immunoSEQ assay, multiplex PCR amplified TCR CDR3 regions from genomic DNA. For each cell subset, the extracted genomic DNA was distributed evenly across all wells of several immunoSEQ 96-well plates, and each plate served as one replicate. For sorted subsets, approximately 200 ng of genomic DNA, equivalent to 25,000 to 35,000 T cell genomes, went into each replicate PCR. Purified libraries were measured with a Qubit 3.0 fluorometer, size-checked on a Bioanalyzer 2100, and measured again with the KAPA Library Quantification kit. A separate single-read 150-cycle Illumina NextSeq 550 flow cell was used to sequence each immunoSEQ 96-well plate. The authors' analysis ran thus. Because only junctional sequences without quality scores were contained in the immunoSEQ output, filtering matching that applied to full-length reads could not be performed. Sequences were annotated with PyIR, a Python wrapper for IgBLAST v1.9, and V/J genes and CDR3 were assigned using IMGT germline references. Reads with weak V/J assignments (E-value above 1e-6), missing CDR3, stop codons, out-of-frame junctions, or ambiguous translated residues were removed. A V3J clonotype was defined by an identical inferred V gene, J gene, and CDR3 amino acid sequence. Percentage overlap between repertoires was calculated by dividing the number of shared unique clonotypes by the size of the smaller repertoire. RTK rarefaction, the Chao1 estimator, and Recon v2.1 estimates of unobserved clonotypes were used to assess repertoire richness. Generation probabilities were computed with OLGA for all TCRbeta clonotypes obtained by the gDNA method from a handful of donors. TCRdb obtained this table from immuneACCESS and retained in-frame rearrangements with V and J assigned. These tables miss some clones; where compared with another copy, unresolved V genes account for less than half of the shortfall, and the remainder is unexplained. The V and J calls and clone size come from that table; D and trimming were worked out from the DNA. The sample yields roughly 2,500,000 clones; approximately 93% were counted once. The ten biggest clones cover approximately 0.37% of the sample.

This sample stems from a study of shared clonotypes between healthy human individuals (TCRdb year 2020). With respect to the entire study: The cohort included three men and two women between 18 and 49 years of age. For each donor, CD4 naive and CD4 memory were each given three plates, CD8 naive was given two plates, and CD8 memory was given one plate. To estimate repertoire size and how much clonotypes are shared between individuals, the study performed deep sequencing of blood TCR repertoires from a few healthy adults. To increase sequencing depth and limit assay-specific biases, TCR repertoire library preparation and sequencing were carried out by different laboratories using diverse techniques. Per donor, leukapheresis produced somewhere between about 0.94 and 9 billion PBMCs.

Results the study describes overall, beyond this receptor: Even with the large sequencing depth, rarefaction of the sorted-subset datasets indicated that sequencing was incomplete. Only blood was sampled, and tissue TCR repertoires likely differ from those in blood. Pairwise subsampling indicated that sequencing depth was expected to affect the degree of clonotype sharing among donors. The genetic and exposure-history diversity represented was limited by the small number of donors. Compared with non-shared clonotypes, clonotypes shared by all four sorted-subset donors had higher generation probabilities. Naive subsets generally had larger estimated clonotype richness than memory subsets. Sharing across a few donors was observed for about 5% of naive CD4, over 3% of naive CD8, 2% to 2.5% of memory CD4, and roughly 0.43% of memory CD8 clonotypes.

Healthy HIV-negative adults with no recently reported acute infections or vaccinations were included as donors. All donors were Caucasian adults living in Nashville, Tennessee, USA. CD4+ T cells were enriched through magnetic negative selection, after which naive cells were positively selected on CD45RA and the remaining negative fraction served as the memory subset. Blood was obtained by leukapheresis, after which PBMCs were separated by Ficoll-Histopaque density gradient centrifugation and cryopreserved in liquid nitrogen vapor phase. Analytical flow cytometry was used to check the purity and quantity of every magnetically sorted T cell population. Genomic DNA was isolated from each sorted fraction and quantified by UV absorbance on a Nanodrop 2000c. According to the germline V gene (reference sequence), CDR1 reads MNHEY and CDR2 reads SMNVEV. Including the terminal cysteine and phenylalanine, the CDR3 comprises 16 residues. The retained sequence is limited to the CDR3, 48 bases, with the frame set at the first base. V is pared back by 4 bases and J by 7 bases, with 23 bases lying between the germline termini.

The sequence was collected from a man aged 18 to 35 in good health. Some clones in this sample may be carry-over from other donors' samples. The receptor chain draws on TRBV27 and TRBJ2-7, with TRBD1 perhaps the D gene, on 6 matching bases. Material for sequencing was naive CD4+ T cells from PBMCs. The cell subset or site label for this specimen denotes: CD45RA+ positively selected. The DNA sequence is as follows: TGTGCCAGCAGTTCTTTACCGGGGACAAGCACGTCAGAGCAGTACTTC. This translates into CASSSLPGTSTSEQYF.